The 31 T cell receptor beta chains in this list originate from one sample, sequenced in a study of shared T cell receptors in the human thymus. Sequenced by immunoSEQ multiplex PCR; TCRdb stores in-frame clones only, minus some. Altogether hundreds of thousands of clones are present, approximately 78% being singletons, with the ten largest covering approximately 0.013%. The same data also went into a second study, on human thymus T cells.

The sequenced sample consisted of thymocytes. The receptor source for this set is a boy younger than two with a congenital heart defect.

The chain has TRBV2 and TRBJ2-5, with a weak D call TRBD2 (6 bases). The V gene lost 0 bases and the J gene lost 5 bases, with 10 bases spanning the gap. The CDR3 contains 14 residues. Germline V gene lookup returns CDR1 SNHLY and CDR2 FYNNEI. The CDR3 bases are TGTGCCAGCAGTGAAGCGGAGGGCCGGGAGACCCAGTACTTC. Protein: CASSEAEGRETQYF.

The V and J genes are TRBV5-6 and TRBJ2-7; D perhaps matches TRBD2 (5 bases). The germline gives CDR1 SGHDT, CDR2 YYEEEE. The CDR3 loop spans 13 amino acids. V was trimmed by 3 bases and J by 3 bases, leaving 10 bases between them. This CDR3 reads CASSYSAGYEQYF. The CDR3 region has the DNA TGTGCCAGCAGCTACTCGGCGGGCTACGAGCAGTACTTC.

The genes are TRBV4-3 and TRBJ2-1; possibly TRBD2 for D (6 bases). V shed 0 bases and J shed 7 bases, with 16 bases lying between them. Germline CDR1 is LGHNA and CDR2 is YSLEER. The CDR3 is made up of 16 amino acids. The chain's CDR3 is CASSQDPSAKRNEQFF. The CDR3 nucleotides read TGCGCCAGCAGCCAAGACCCTAGCGCTAAGAGGAATGAGCAGTTCTTC.

V is TRBV11-2 and J is TRBJ2-2; maybe TRBD1 (5 bases). Per germline, CDR1 SGHAT and CDR2 FQNNGV. This CDR3 is 17 amino acids long. Trimming removed 5 bases at V and 0 bases at J, with 16 bases between. CDR3 coding DNA: TGTGCCAGCAGCCGGGTAGGGGCGGCCCCGAACACCGGGGAGCTGTTTTTT. Its translation is CASSRVGAAPNTGELFF.

The chain recombines TRBV29-1 with TRBJ2-3; 11 bases match TRBD2. This CDR3 is built from 15 residues. Germline V CDR1 and CDR2: SQVTM, ANQGSEA. V shed 4 bases, J shed 2 bases, and the junction held 5 bases outside the gene matches. The CDR3 coding sequence is TGCAGCGTTGGGGCTAGCGGGAGGTCCACAGATACGCAGTATTTT. This sequence encodes CSVGASGRSTDTQYF.

The gene calls are TRBV29-1 and TRBJ2-1; D ambiguous. V was clipped by 6 bases and J by 12 bases, with 6 bases between them. Germline-derived CDR1 and CDR2 are SQVTM and ANQGSEA. The length of the CDR3 is 8 residues. Here the CDR3 DNA reads TGCAGCGTCCCCGGGCAGTTCTTC. It yields the protein CSVPGQFF.

V and J are TRBV4-2 and TRBJ2-1, with D possibly TRBD2 on 6 matching bases. The germline V gene has CDR1 LGHNA and CDR2 YNFKEQ. This CDR3 contains 16 residues. V gave up 0 bases and J gave up 0 bases, with 9 bases separating them. The CDR3 loop is CASSQDRRDSYNEQFF. CDR3 DNA: TGTGCCAGCAGCCAAGACAGGCGGGACTCCTACAATGAGCAGTTCTTC.

This rearrangement joins TRBV4-3 to TRBJ2-7, with 14 bases fitting TRBD2. The CDR3 covers 16 residues. Germline V gene lookup returns CDR1 LGHNA and CDR2 YSLEER. Trimming removed 4 bases from V and 0 bases from J; junction bases left unmatched: 2. The chain's CDR3 is CASSRGTSGSSYEQYF. In DNA form, the CDR3 reads TGCGCCAGCAGCCGAGGGACTAGCGGGAGCTCCTACGAGCAGTACTTC.

The chain has TRBV14 and TRBJ2-1, with 13 bases that match TRBD2. There are 17 residues in the CDR3. Germline V lookup: CDR1 SGHDN, CDR2 FVKESK. V lost 2 bases, J lost 6 bases, and 7 bases stayed unmatched. In nucleotides, the CDR3 is TGTGCCAGCAGCCAATTCTCCGGGACTAGCGGGACCAATGAGCAGTTCTTC. Protein product: CASSQFSGTSGTNEQFF.

This clone was detected only once. The chain uses TRBV11-2 and TRBJ2-7; TRBD2 might be the D (7 bases). This CDR3 has 15 amino acids. V was cut by 1 base and J by 6 bases, with 16 bases left in between. Germline assignment: CDR1 SGHAT and CDR2 FQNNGV. The CDR3 spells CASSLARWGGGEQYF. Here the CDR3 DNA reads TGTGCCAGCAGCTTAGCCCGGTGGGGGGGCGGCGAGCAGTACTTC.

The gene calls are TRBV11-2 and TRBJ1-2; D is undetermined. V was cut by 0 bases and J by 4 bases, with 6 bases left in between. Germline V gene sequence: CDR1 SGHAT, CDR2 FQNNGV. This CDR3 region has 13 residues. CDR3 nucleotides: TGTGCCAGCAGCTTAGATGCGGGCTATGGCTACACCTTC. This sequence encodes CASSLDAGYGYTF.

This sequence joins TRBV5-1 and TRBJ2-3, with 7 bases that match TRBD1. The length of the CDR3 is 16 residues. Losses at the gene ends were 0 bases for V and 0 bases for J; bases not matched to a gene: 4. Germline CDR1 reads SGHRS; CDR2 reads YFSETQ. The CDR3 DNA reads as TGCGCCAGCAGCTTGGCCTTGACAGGGAGCACAGATACGCAGTATTTT. Translating gives CASSLALTGSTDTQYF. Variable domain in full (rest from reference TRBV5-1 and TRBJ2-3): KAGVTQTPRYLIKTRGQQVTLSCSPISGHRSVSWYQQTPGQGLQFLFEYFSETQRNKGNFPGRFSGRQFSNSRSEMNVSTLELGDSALYLCASSLALTGSTDTQYFGPGTRLTVL.

The V and J genes are TRBV7-9 and TRBJ1-5; D is perhaps TRBD1 (5 bases). CDR3 length: 15 residues. The ends were cut back, 5 bases at V and 5 bases at J, with 16 bases in the middle. CDR1 and CDR2 from the germline V gene are SEHNR and FQNEAQ (reference sequence). The CDR3 region is CASSPSSGKDQPQHF. The DNA for the CDR3 is TGTGCCAGCAGCCCTAGTTCAGGGAAGGATCAGCCCCAGCATTTT.

The chain joins TRBV4-2 to TRBJ2-4; TRBD2 is a possible D gene (6 bases). The V end lost 1 base, the J end lost 9 bases, and 16 bases lay between the germline ends. The CDR3 extends over 15 amino acids. The germline V gene has CDR1 LGHNA and CDR2 YNFKEQ. CDR3 nucleotides: TGTGCCAGCAGCCAAGCGGGAGCGGCCCAGGGCATTCAGTACTTC. It yields the protein CASSQAGAAQGIQYF.

This clone was recorded a few times. This rearrangement joins TRBV28 to TRBJ2-1, with 8 positions matching TRBD1. Germline CDR1 and CDR2: MDHEN and SYDVKM. The CDR3 consists of 14 residues. Trimming at V came to 7 bases and at J to 5 bases, leaving 7 bases not matched to a gene. CDR3 DNA sequence: TGTGCCAGCACCCTACCGGGACAGGACAATGAGCAGTTCTTC. Translated, it gives CASTLPGQDNEQFF.

The chain employs TRBV12-5 and TRBJ1-5; unclear D gene. The germline V gene has CDR1 LGHNT and CDR2 FRNRAP. The CDR3 spans 15 residues. Between the trimmed V and J ends, which lost 5 bases and 1 base, there was a span of 12 bases. In nucleotides, the CDR3 is TGTGCTAGTGGTACCGACTCGGAGAGCAATCAGCCCCAGCATTTT. Encoded protein: CASGTDSESNQPQHF.

V gene TRBV10-3 combines with J gene TRBJ2-1; TRBD2 agrees at 8 bases. J lost 7 bases, V lost 11 bases, and 13 bases had no gene match. The length of the CDR3 is 14 residues. Germline lookup yields CDR1 ENHRY and CDR2 SYGVKD. This CDR3 reads CAAASGRAGNEQFF. The CDR3 nucleotides are TGTGCCGCTGCTAGCGGGCGCGCGGGAAATGAGCAGTTCTTC.

The chain links TRBV19 to TRBJ2-4, with TRBD2 matching over 8 bases. After removal of 3 bases from V and 8 bases from J, the junction contained 21 bases not matched to a gene. The CDR3 runs to 19 residues. Germline V gives CDR1 LNHDA, CDR2 SQIVND (reference sequence). CDR3 region: CASSILVESGGPSGDIQYF. The DNA of the CDR3 is TGTGCCAGTAGTATTTTGGTCGAGTCGGGAGGGCCCTCCGGAGACATTCAGTACTTC.

The chain carries TRBV29-1 and TRBJ1-4, with TRBD1 identical over 10 bases. With V trimmed by 4 bases and J by 8 bases, 4 bases remained unmatched. The CDR3 sequence is 13 residues long. Germline lookup yields CDR1 SQVTM and CDR2 ANQGSEA. The CDR3 sequence: CSVGGTGDEKLFF. CDR3 DNA sequence: TGCAGCGTTGGGGGGACAGGGGACGAAAAACTGTTTTTT.

This clone turned up a few times. The chain combines TRBV11-2 with TRBJ2-7; a weak D match, TRBD2 (6 bases). The germline CDR1 and CDR2 sequences are SGHAT and FQNNGV. Trimming took 3 bases from V and 2 from J, leaving 17 bases between them. The CDR3 consists of 16 residues. CDR3 bases: TGTGCCAGCAGCTTGGGGCCCCGACTAGGGACCTACGAGCAGTACTTC. This encodes CASSLGPRLGTYEQYF.

This rearrangement joins TRBV2 to TRBJ2-6; a weak D match, TRBD1 (6 bases). Trimming took 5 bases from V and 4 from J, leaving 15 bases between them. The CDR3 is made up of 16 amino acids. Germline CDR1 is SNHLY and CDR2 is FYNNEI. DNA of the CDR3: TGTGCCAGCAGTTGGACAGTTGAATTGGGGGCCAACGTCCTGACTTTC. Protein product: CASSWTVELGANVLTF.

The chain joins TRBV25-1 to TRBJ2-7; D perhaps matches TRBD2 (6 bases). From germline, CDR1 is MGHDK and CDR2 SYGVNS. V was shortened by 4 bases and J by 2 bases, with 15 bases between the two germline ends. This CDR3 has 15 amino acids. The CDR3 region is CASSGGGARPYEQYF. CDR3 DNA sequence: TGTGCCAGCAGTGGGGGCGGGGCCCGCCCCTACGAGCAGTACTTC.

V usage is TRBV7-6 and J usage is TRBJ1-2; D is ambiguous. This CDR3 has 13 amino acids. Per the germline V gene, CDR1 is SGHVS and CDR2 is FNYEAQ. The V end was cut by 6 bases, the J end by 5 bases, with 13 bases between. The CDR3 sequence: CASSRLAGYGYTF. The CDR3 nucleotides read TGTGCCAGCAGTAGACTCGCGGGATATGGCTACACCTTC.

The chain combines TRBV11-2 with TRBJ1-1; 8 bases line up with TRBD1. CDR3 length: 15 residues. The V gene's germline CDR1 is SGHAT and CDR2 FQNNGV. J was trimmed by 3 bases and V by 2 bases; bases with no gene match: 5. The DNA of the CDR3 is TGTGCCAGCAGCTTACAAGACAGGGGCTACACTGAAGCTTTCTTT. Amino acid sequence: CASSLQDRGYTEAFF.

The chain combines TRBV10-2 with TRBJ1-1; unclear D gene. The germline V gene has CDR1 WSHSY and CDR2 SAAADI. V gave up 3 bases and J gave up 5 bases, with 10 bases separating them. The CDR3 totals 13 residues. DNA of the CDR3: TGCGCCAGCAGTGAAGGTCGGGGTACTGAAGCTTTCTTT. This gives the protein CASSEGRGTEAFF.

This clone showed up just once. The chain uses TRBV25-1 and TRBJ2-2; D possibly corresponds to TRBD2 (5 bases). Germline values: CDR1 MGHDK, CDR2 SYGVNS. The CDR3 totals 14 residues. V lost 6 bases and J 0 bases, leaving 8 bases between the germline ends. The CDR3: CASRPRANTGELFF. CDR3 coding DNA: TGTGCCAGCAGGCCGAGGGCGAACACCGGGGAGCTGTTTTTT. Full variable domain (remainder filled in from reference TRBV25-1 and TRBJ2-2): EADIYQTPRYLVIGTGKKITLECSQTMGHDKMYWYQQDPGMELHLIHYSYGVNSTEKGDLSSESTVSRIRTEHFPLTLESARPSHTSQYLCASRPRANTGELFFGEGSRLTVL.

J is TRBJ2-7 and V is TRBV21-1; the D segment call TRBD1 is taken from the table without a DNA check. TRBV21-1 is labeled a pseudogene. The CDR3 totals 13 residues. The CDR3 here is CASSKGTGIEQYF. The DNA of the CDR3 is TGTGCCAGCAGCAAAGGAACAGGCATCGAGCAGTACTTC.

V usage is TRBV7-3 and J usage is TRBJ2-3, with TRBD2 matching 11 bases. CDR1 and CDR2 (germline): SGHTA, FQGTGA. CDR3 size: 15 residues. V lost 6 bases, J lost 4 bases, and 6 bases stayed unmatched. DNA for the CDR3: TGTGCCAGCAGAGACACTAGCGGGAGAGCAGATACGCAGTATTTT. It codes for CASRDTSGRADTQYF.

This chain links TRBV27 with TRBJ2-7; 12 nucleotides align to TRBD2. V lost 3 bases and J lost 2; bases outside the gene matches: 8. Germline CDR1 reads MNHEY; CDR2 reads SMNVEV (reference sequence). CDR3 length: 17 residues. The CDR3: CASSFRQTSGRAYEQYF. Written as DNA, the CDR3 is TGTGCCAGCAGTTTTCGCCAGACTAGCGGGAGAGCCTACGAGCAGTACTTC.

The genes are TRBV27 and TRBJ1-5; D gene unclear. V was trimmed by 0 bases and J by 2 bases, leaving 8 bases between them. The CDR3 runs 15 residues. CDR1 is MNHEY, CDR2 SMNVEV, per germline (reference sequence). CDR3 coding DNA: TGTGCCAGCAGTTTATCCCACAGTGGCAATCAGCCCCAGCATTTT. Translation gives CASSLSHSGNQPQHF.

V is TRBV5-4 and J is TRBJ2-1; D possibly corresponds to TRBD1 (5 bases). The CDR3 consists of 11 residues. Between the trimmed V and J ends, which lost 0 bases and 15 bases, there was a span of 10 bases. Per germline, CDR1 SGHNT and CDR2 YYREEE (reference sequence). The CDR3 DNA follows: TGTGCCAGCAGCTTGGGGGGCTTATGGTTCTTC. Translated: CASSLGGLWFF.